This is a list of T cell receptor beta chains from one sample in a study of T cell responses to AZD1222 COVID-19 vaccine. The data were produced by immunoSEQ multiplex PCR, yet TCRdb's version contains in-frame clones alone and is incomplete. The sample records about 150,000 clones, under 95% being singletons. Sequencing was performed on peripheral blood, taken 28 days after the second AZD1222 dose. Receptors originate from an adult who received the AZD1222 COVID-19 vaccine. CDR3s include the opening cysteine and the closing phenylalanine or tryptophan. A D gene is named only where the DNA matches it firmly. Not every row has a clone size; where given, it reads once, few, many or a size class.

V gene: TRBV3-1/TRBV3-2
J gene: TRBJ2-2
D gene: .
clone size: .
CDR3 DNA: TGTGCCAGCAGCCCCACTACAGGGAGGGCCGGGGAGCTGTTTTTT
CDR3 protein: CASSPTTGRAGELFF

V gene: TRBV6-4
J gene: TRBJ2-7
D gene: TRBD2
clone size: .
CDR3 DNA: TGTGCCAGCCCCACGAAGCGGGAGGGCCAATCCCACTCCGAGCAGTACTTC
CDR3 protein: CASPTKREGQSHSEQYF

V gene: TRBV10-3
J gene: TRBJ1-1
D gene: .
clone size: .
CDR3 DNA: TGTGCCATCAGTGAGTCCAGGACTGAAGCTTTCTTT
CDR3 protein: CAISESRTEAFF

V gene: TRBV19
J gene: TRBJ1-2
D gene: .
clone size: .
CDR3 DNA: TGTGCCAGTAGTATTCTAGGGCAGAACTATGGCTACACCTTC
CDR3 protein: CASSILGQNYGYTF

V gene: TRBV3-1/TRBV3-2
J gene: TRBJ1-2
D gene: TRBD1
clone size: once
CDR3 DNA: TGTGCCAGCAGCCAAGCCCGGACAGGTAGCGATGGCTACACCTTC
CDR3 protein: CASSQARTGSDGYTF

V gene: TRBV7-8
J gene: TRBJ2-7
D gene: TRBD2
clone size: .
CDR3 DNA: TGTGCCAGCAGGACTAGCGGAGCGGGGTTCTTTAGAACGGAGGGCCTCTACGAGCAGTACTTC
CDR3 protein: CASRTSGAGFFRTEGLYEQYF

V gene: TRBV7-2
J gene: TRBJ2-3
D gene: .
clone size: .
CDR3 DNA: TGTGCCAGCAGCTTAAGCCAGGGGAAAGATACGCAGTATTTT
CDR3 protein: CASSLSQGKDTQYF

V gene: TRBV7-2
J gene: TRBJ2-7
D gene: .
clone size: .
CDR3 DNA: TGTGCCAGCAGCTTAACGCCACCTTACGAGCAGTACTTC
CDR3 protein: CASSLTPPYEQYF

V gene: TRBV5-1
J gene: TRBJ2-6
D gene: .
clone size: .
CDR3 DNA: TGCGCCAGCAGCTTGGGCCCGCCTGGGGCCAACGTCCTGACTTTC
CDR3 protein: CASSLGPPGANVLTF

V gene: TRBV18
J gene: TRBJ2-3
D gene: TRBD1
clone size: .
CDR3 DNA: TGTGCCAGCTCACCCGGGACAGGGGCAGATACGCAGTATTTT
CDR3 protein: CASSPGTGADTQYF

V gene: TRBV4-1
J gene: TRBJ2-5
D gene: TRBD2
clone size: few
CDR3 DNA: TGCGCCAGCAGCCAAGTTACTAGCGGGGGCCAAGAGACCCAGTACTTC
CDR3 protein: CASSQVTSGGQETQYF

V gene: TRBV29-1
J gene: TRBJ2-7
D gene: TRBD2
clone size: .
CDR3 DNA: TGCAGCGTTGTTGGACGGGAGGGTCCCTACGAGCAGTACTTC
CDR3 protein: CSVVGREGPYEQYF

V gene: TRBV28
J gene: TRBJ1-2
D gene: .
clone size: few
CDR3 DNA: TGTGCCAGCAGCCTCGGGTTGCGGAGGGGCCGTGGCTATGGCTACACCTTC
CDR3 protein: CASSLGLRRGRGYGYTF

V gene: TRBV9
J gene: TRBJ2-7
D gene: TRBD2
clone size: .
CDR3 DNA: TGTGCCAGCAGCGCCCGACCCGGGACTAGCGGTTCCTACGAGCAGTACTTC
CDR3 protein: CASSARPGTSGSYEQYF

V gene: TRBV6-2/TRBV6-3
J gene: TRBJ1-2
D gene: TRBD1
clone size: .
CDR3 DNA: TGTGCCAGCAGTCCAATCCCATCCGGACAGGGGATAACCCATGGCTACACCTTC
CDR3 protein: CASSPIPSGQGITHGYTF

V gene: TRBV5-6
J gene: TRBJ2-3
D gene: .
clone size: .
CDR3 DNA: TGTGCCAGCAGCTTGGGGTCCATAGATACGCAGTATTTT
CDR3 protein: CASSLGSIDTQYF

V gene: TRBV14
J gene: TRBJ2-1
D gene: TRBD2
clone size: .
CDR3 DNA: TGTGCCAGCCGAGCTAGCGGGAGGGGTAACTACAATGAGCAGTTCTTC
CDR3 protein: CASRASGRGNYNEQFF

V gene: TRBV4-1
J gene: TRBJ1-3
D gene: .
clone size: .
CDR3 DNA: TGCGCCAGCAGCCAAGAGTCCCCGTTTCTGGGAAACACCATATATTTT
CDR3 protein: CASSQESPFLGNTIYF

V gene: TRBV24-1
J gene: TRBJ1-2
D gene: TRBD1
clone size: .
CDR3 DNA: TGTGCCACCAGTGACCCGGGACAGAACTATGGCTACACCTTC
CDR3 protein: CATSDPGQNYGYTF

V gene: TRBV2
J gene: TRBJ2-7
D gene: .
clone size: .
CDR3 DNA: TGTGCCAGCAGTCCAACGGTCAGTTACGAGCAGTACTTC
CDR3 protein: CASSPTVSYEQYF

V gene: TRBV5-1
J gene: TRBJ1-1
D gene: TRBD1
clone size: .
CDR3 DNA: TGCGCCAGCAGCATTCACAGGGGAACTGAAGCTTTCTTT
CDR3 protein: CASSIHRGTEAFF

V gene: TRBV11-3
J gene: TRBJ1-1
D gene: .
clone size: .
CDR3 DNA: TGTGCCAGCAGCTTACAGCAGAACACTGAAGCTTTCTTT
CDR3 protein: CASSLQQNTEAFF

V gene: TRBV11-2
J gene: TRBJ2-1
D gene: .
clone size: .
CDR3 DNA: TGTGCCAGCAGTTGGGTTGGAGGTCGACTAGGCGTGTACAATGAGCAGTTCTTC
CDR3 protein: CASSWVGGRLGVYNEQFF

V gene: TRBV13
J gene: TRBJ2-7
D gene: .
clone size: .
CDR3 DNA: TGTGCCAGCAGCCGTACTAGGTCGAACTACGAGCAGTACTTC
CDR3 protein: CASSRTRSNYEQYF

V gene: TRBV10-3
J gene: TRBJ2-7
D gene: .
clone size: .
CDR3 DNA: TGTGCCATCAGTGGGCTTTCGGGAGCCTACGAGCAGTACTTC
CDR3 protein: CAISGLSGAYEQYF

V gene: TRBV18
J gene: TRBJ2-7
D gene: TRBD2
clone size: once
CDR3 DNA: TGTGCCAGCTCCACCGGGGTGCGGGAGCCCTCCTACGAGCAGTACTTC
CDR3 protein: CASSTGVREPSYEQYF

V gene: TRBV6-5
J gene: TRBJ1-5
D gene: .
clone size: .
CDR3 DNA: TGTGCCAGCATCCCTTCGGGGGGGCGCGGGCAGCCCCAGCATTTT
CDR3 protein: CASIPSGGRGQPQHF

V gene: TRBV7-2
J gene: TRBJ2-1
D gene: TRBD2
clone size: .
CDR3 DNA: TGTGCCAGCAGCCCAAGAGGCGGGAGGGCCCTCAATGAGCAGTTCTTC
CDR3 protein: CASSPRGGRALNEQFF

V gene: TRBV7-3
J gene: TRBJ2-2
D gene: .
clone size: .
CDR3 DNA: TGTGCCAGCAGTAAAGGGGTCCAGGGGGAGCTGTTTTTT
CDR3 protein: CASSKGVQGELFF

V gene: TRBV15
J gene: TRBJ1-5
D gene: .
clone size: .
CDR3 DNA: TGTGCCACCAGCAGAGATCTAGGTGTTAGCAATCAGCCCCAGCATTTT
CDR3 protein: CATSRDLGVSNQPQHF

V gene: TRBV7-9
J gene: TRBJ1-5
D gene: TRBD1
clone size: .
CDR3 DNA: TGTGCCAGCAGTTCCGACAGGGCTCTCAATCAGCCCCAGCATTTT
CDR3 protein: CASSSDRALNQPQHF

V gene: TRBV19
J gene: TRBJ2-2
D gene: .
clone size: once
CDR3 DNA: TGTGCCAGTAATCCCTGGGGTGTCACCGGGGAGCTGTTTTTT
CDR3 protein: CASNPWGVTGELFF

V gene: TRBV19
J gene: TRBJ2-3
D gene: TRBD1
clone size: .
CDR3 DNA: TGTGCCAGTAGTACCAGGGGGCTGGGAGATACGCAGTATTTT
CDR3 protein: CASSTRGLGDTQYF

V gene: TRBV20-1
J gene: TRBJ2-7
D gene: TRBD2
clone size: .
CDR3 DNA: TGCAGTGCTAGTAGGACTAGCGGGACCTGGGAGCAGTACTTC
CDR3 protein: CSASRTSGTWEQYF